This T cell receptor (beta chain) is from a study of Ad26.COV2.S vaccination and SARS-CoV-2 variants. Study-wide findings and caveats: Substantial breadth was reported for post-vaccination spike-specific CD8+ and CD4+ T cells. Quantification of TCR breadth and depth may have yielded underestimates of total T cell responses.

As regards this clone: The antigen is unknown.

V dropped 5 bases and J dropped 6 bases, with 3 bases sitting between them. Germline V gene sequence: CDR1 SGHNT, CDR2 YYREEE (reference sequence). The CDR3 is 11 residues long. Treatment here: around 19 received Ad26.COV2.S at low or high dose, single or two shots; 5 received placebo; per-sample allocation not given. Collection of samples fell on day 63 after the first vaccine or placebo injection. The individual, an adult aged 18-55 years, was a donor in Boston. TCRdb's copy holds only in-frame clones and misses some; the assay was immunoSEQ multiplex PCR. The table has some 350,000 clones, roughly 90% seen once.

This receptor was obtained from a person aged 18-65 years who received the Ad26.COV2.S COVID-19 vaccine or a placebo. The gene calls are TRBV5-4 and TRBJ1-6; no clear D gene. Sequences were derived from peripheral blood, sampled in a trial of Ad26.COV2.S vaccine versus placebo. In nucleotides, the CDR3 is TGTGCCAGCAGTTCTAATTCACCCCTCCACTTT. Its translation is CASSSNSPLHF.